This T cell receptor (beta chain) was obtained from a study of CD8 T cells in ankylosing spondylitis. Points from the study as a whole: In synovial fluid and blood from reactive arthritis, some motif variants were previously reported.

As regards this clonotype: Its matching antigen is unknown.

Per germline, CDR1 SGHTA and CDR2 FQGNSA. Trimming took off 3 bases at V and 9 bases at J, with 9 bases between the two ends. The CDR3 has 12 residues. Quantitative 5'-RACE with molecular barcodes was used to make the TCR beta libraries. TCRdb reanalysed the 5' RACE reads using MiXCR and keeps one entry per CDR3 protein. The sample contains around 150,000 distinct CDR3 sequences, more than 9.5% of which appear only once. Sequencing was performed on blood, either unsorted or a sorted T cell fraction (not recorded which). This chain links TRBV7-2 with TRBJ2-1, with D uncertain. The TCR comes from a female donor with ankylosing spondylitis or in good health (not recorded which). CDR3 coding DNA: TGTGCCAGCAGCTTTGCCGAGACTGAGCAGTTCTTC. It is translated as CASSFAETEQFF.